This T cell receptor beta chain was recorded in a study of shared clonotypes between healthy human individuals. Whole-study context: Each donor's CD4 naive and CD4 memory cells filled three plates apiece, CD8 naive two, and CD8 memory one.

Assay: immunoSEQ multiplex PCR; the TCRdb copy retains only in-frame clones and omits some. This sample has about 2.4 million clones; more than 85% occur once, and the top ten carry more than 0.35%. Study observations and caveats: On the whole, naive subsets had larger estimated richness than memory subsets had.

Per germline, CDR1 MDHEN and CDR2 SYDVKM. V lost 5 bases, J lost 2 bases, and 13 bases lay in between. The CDR3 contains 15 residues. Concerning this clone itself: The target antigen is unknown.

Sequenced input: naive CD4+ T cells from PBMCs. Subset: CD45RA+ positively selected. This sequence originates from a man aged 18 to 30 in good health. Some clones in this sample may be carry-over from other donors' samples. The gene calls are TRBV28 and TRBJ2-4; D is tentatively TRBD1 or TRBD2 (6 bases each). The CDR3: CASSGLGGPKNIQYF. CDR3 nucleotides: TGTGCCAGCAGTGGCCTGGGGGGCCCCAAAAACATTCAGTACTTC.